The 26 T cell receptor beta chains presented below share a single source sample, sequenced in a study of regulatory T cells in long-lasting Graves disease. Library construction for TCR beta used iRepertoire HTBI primers and Arm-PCR of CDR3 regions. TCRdb ran MiXCR on the multiplex PCR reads and lists one entry per CDR3 protein. The sample gives approximately 690,000 distinct CDR3 sequences, around 30% of which show up once; about 40% is in the top ten. Specified time point: persistent/refractory GD, antithyroid drugs over 5 years with positive TRAb. RNA from PBMCs was the source of the TCR library. Sequencing was performed on peripheral blood mononuclear cells (PBMCs), taken when the disease was refractory, from a patient treated with antithyroid drugs. These receptors were taken from a female donor with Graves disease.

This clonotype was counted between two and nine times. V and J are TRBV27 and TRBJ1-6; D not certain. Deletions cut 2 bases from V and 10 bases from J, with 9 bases between. Germline CDR1 reads MNHEY; CDR2 reads SMNVEV (reference sequence). The CDR3 consists of 13 residues. The CDR3 loop reads CASSLAPRSPLHF. The CDR3 bases are TGTGCCAGCAGTTTAGCCCCCCGGTCACCCCTCCACTTT.

The CDR3 nucleotides read TGTGCCAGCAGCCAGGACACCCACTCCTACGAGCAGTACTTC. It translates to CASSQDTHSYEQYF. J is TRBJ2-7 and V is TRBV7-6; a possible D gene is TRBD1 (5 bases). The germline gives CDR1 SGHVS, CDR2 FNYEAQ. V lost 5 bases and J lost 0, with 11 bases in between. The CDR3 consists of 14 residues.

The table lists this clonotype with a few counts. The CDR3 sequence: CAWSVSHFANTGELFF. The CDR3 region has the DNA TGTGCCTGGAGTGTATCGCACTTCGCGAACACCGGGGAGCTGTTTTTT. The chain has TRBV30 and TRBJ2-2; D unclear. This CDR3 has 16 amino acids. The ends were cut back, 0 bases at V and 0 bases at J, with 11 bases in the middle. Germline assignment: CDR1 GTSNPN and CDR2 SVGIG (reference sequence).

This clonotype was found a few times. This sequence joins TRBV20-1 and TRBJ1-4; no reliable D call. The ends were cut back, 0 bases at V and 8 bases at J, with 10 bases in the middle. The CDR3 length is 13 residues. Germline CDR1 is DFQATT and CDR2 is SNEGSKA (reference sequence). The CDR3: CSAREPLREKLFF. The CDR3 DNA is TGCAGTGCTAGAGAACCCCTAAGGGAAAAACTGTTTTTT.

This clonotype was counted many times. The chain combines TRBV12-3 or TRBV12-4 with TRBJ1-1, with D uncertain. Trimming took 3 bases from V and 4 from J, leaving 6 bases between them. The CDR3 runs 12 residues. This CDR3 is CASSLRITEAFF. The CDR3 DNA sequence: TGTGCCAGCAGTTTGAGGATCACTGAAGCTTTCTTT.

The chain combines TRBV12-3 or TRBV12-4 with TRBJ2-1; either TRBD1 or TRBD2 may supply D (6 bases each). Trimming shortened V by 6 bases and J by 8 bases, and 20 bases separated the two germline ends. This CDR3 region has 15 residues. For the CDR3, the DNA is TGTGCCAGCAGCTTGAGAGCGGGTGGGGGGCATGAGCAGTTCTTC. Protein sequence: CASSLRAGGGHEQFF.

This clonotype has a handful of counts. The chain is built from TRBV6-4 and TRBJ1-5; D possibly corresponds to TRBD1 (5 bases). Trimming stripped 7 bases from V and 2 bases from J, with 12 bases between. CDR1 and CDR2 (germline): MRHNA, SNTAGT. The CDR3 totals 14 residues. The DNA of the CDR3 is TGTGCCAGCATGCGGGTGGGGCGCAATCAGCCCCAGCATTTT. Its protein is CASMRVGRNQPQHF.

The gene calls are TRBV19 and TRBJ1-1, with 11 bases lining up with TRBD1. The CDR3 contains 16 residues. Germline loops: CDR1 LNHDA, CDR2 SQIVND (reference sequence). V lost 4 bases, J lost 1 base, and 5 bases stayed unmatched. CDR3 bases: TGTGCCAGTAGTAGAGGACAGGGGGCGAGGAACACTGAAGCTTTCTTT. This codes for CASSRGQGARNTEAFF.

This clonotype turned up a few times. The chain combines TRBV11-2 with TRBJ2-7; 8 bases are shared with TRBD2. Losses at the gene ends were 6 bases for V and 2 bases for J; bases not matched to a gene: 9. The CDR3 runs 15 residues. The germline CDR1 and CDR2 sequences are SGHAT and FQNNGV. The CDR3 DNA reads TGTGCCAGCAGGCCCGGGGGGGCGGGGGCCTACGAGCAGTACTTC. Translation: CASRPGGAGAYEQYF.

This sequence joins TRBV9 and TRBJ1-1; maybe TRBD1 (6 bases). Trimming stripped 3 bases from V and 1 base from J, with 13 bases between. There are 15 residues in the CDR3. The germline CDR1 and CDR2 sequences are SGDLS and YYNGEE. This chain's CDR3 is CASSDGGQPNTEAFF. The CDR3 nucleotides read TGTGCCAGCAGCGACGGGGGACAACCGAACACTGAAGCTTTCTTT.

The chain combines TRBV19 with TRBJ1-5; TRBD1 matches 7 bases. The germline V gene encodes CDR1 LNHDA and CDR2 SQIVND (reference sequence). CDR3 length: 17 amino acids. The V segment lost 5 bases and the J segment 0 bases; nucleotides outside the gene matches: 10. The CDR3 DNA is TGTGCCAGTAGTCCCCCGTTGGGACAGCCTAGCAATCAGCCCCAGCATTTT. Residues: CASSPPLGQPSNQPQHF. Full variable domain (missing parts from reference TRBV19 and TRBJ1-5): DGGITQSPKYLFRKEGQNVTLSCEQNLNHDAMYWYRQDPGQGLRLIYYSQIVNDFQKGDIAEGYSVSREKKESFPLTVTSAQKNPTAFYLCASSPPLGQPSNQPQHFGDGTRLSIL.

The J gene is TRBJ1-4, the V gene TRBV6-1, with D unclear. Trimming shortened V by 4 bases and J by 5 bases, and 8 bases separated the two germline ends. The CDR3 is 13 residues long. Per germline, CDR1 MNHNS and CDR2 SASEGT. The CDR3: CASSVSPNEKLFF. The CDR3 bases are TGTGCCAGCAGTGTCAGCCCGAATGAAAAACTGTTTTTT.

The chain employs TRBV10-3 and TRBJ1-4; D uncertain. The CDR3 sequence is 14 residues long. Trimming removed 4 bases at V and 8 bases at J, with 14 bases between. Looked up from germline, CDR1 is ENHRY and CDR2 is SYGVKD. The CDR3 DNA reads as TGTGCCATCAGTGCGGGCCCCTCGGGGGAAAAACTGTTTTTT. Encoded protein: CAISAGPSGEKLFF.

The chain is built from TRBV5-1 and TRBJ2-5; D unresolved. V dropped 0 bases and J dropped 5 bases, with 11 bases sitting between them. The germline V gene encodes CDR1 SGHRS and CDR2 YFSETQ. This CDR3 has 14 amino acids. CDR3 DNA sequence: TGCGCCAGCAGCTTGGTTGGGAATGTGGAGACCCAGTACTTC. Encoded protein: CASSLVGNVETQYF.

This clonotype was detected ten times or more. The chain uses TRBV2 and TRBJ1-4; 7 bases agree with TRBD1. The CDR3 totals 16 residues. Germline CDR1 SNHLY, CDR2 FYNNEI. Unmatched junction bases numbered 7, after V lost 6 bases and J lost 0 bases. CDR3 DNA: TGTGCCAGCAGGTCACAGGGGTACGCAACTAATGAAAAACTGTTTTTT. Translating it yields CASRSQGYATNEKLFF.

Points on this clonotype: A much larger clone differs from this one at a single base, so this may be a read error. This rearrangement joins TRBV2 to TRBJ1-2, with D unresolved. CDR3 length equals 14 residues. V was clipped by 6 bases and J by 2 bases, with 13 bases between them. Germline V gene lookup returns CDR1 SNHLY and CDR2 FYNNEI. CDR3 loop: CASSSGLENYGYTF. In nucleotides, the CDR3 is TGTGCCAGCAGCTCCGGACTGGAAAACTATGGCTACACCTTC.

This clonotype was observed many times. This sequence joins TRBV30 and TRBJ1-5; D is ambiguous. The CDR3 runs 17 residues. V was cut by 0 bases and J by 2 bases, with 17 bases left in between. Germline assignment: CDR1 GTSNPN and CDR2 SVGIG (reference sequence). The CDR3 region has the DNA TGTGCCTGGAGTGTACTTGGGGTGGGTGGCGGCAATCAGCCCCAGCATTTT. Translation gives CAWSVLGVGGGNQPQHF. Combining the CDR3 with reference TRBV30 and TRBJ1-5 gives the whole variable domain SQTIHQWPATLVQPVGSPLSLECTVEGTSNPNLYWYRQAAGRGLQLLFYSVGIGQISSEVPQNLSASRPQDRQFILSSKKLLLSDSGFYLCAWSVLGVGGGNQPQHFGDGTRLSIL.

J is TRBJ1-1 and V is TRBV19, with D uncertain. Germline V gene sequence: CDR1 LNHDA, CDR2 SQIVND (reference sequence). V lost 3 bases and J lost 5, with 10 bases in between. The CDR3 is 13 residues long. CDR3 sequence reads: CASSITRITEAFF. The CDR3 DNA is TGTGCCAGTAGTATTACTCGCATTACTGAAGCTTTCTTT.

The J gene is TRBJ1-5, the V gene TRBV3-1, with TRBD1 as a possible D gene (5 bases). The germline V gene has CDR1 LGHDT and CDR2 YNNKEL (reference sequence). This CDR3 contains 15 residues. V shed 2 bases and J shed 7 bases, with 15 bases lying between them. CDR3 amino acids: CASSQSPGQGQPQHF. DNA for the CDR3: TGTGCCAGCAGCCAATCCCCAGGTCAGGGCCAGCCCCAGCATTTT.

The V call is TRBV2, the J call TRBJ2-5; TRBD2 agrees at 7 bases. Germline V gives CDR1 SNHLY, CDR2 FYNNEI. The CDR3 is 14 amino acids. The J segment lost 3 bases and the V segment lost 10 bases, leaving 11 bases of the junction unmatched. The CDR3 here is CAIEHQREKETQYF. CDR3 bases: TGTGCCATCGAGCACCAGCGGGAAAAAGAGACCCAGTACTTC.

The table lists this clonotype with a count of one. It may be a read error: a sequence one base away is much more abundant. This sequence joins TRBV28 and TRBJ1-1, with D possibly being TRBD1 (5 bases). From germline, CDR1 is MDHEN and CDR2 SYDVKM. This CDR3 spans 12 amino acids. CDR3 sequence reads: CASSLRGVGASF. For the CDR3, the DNA is TGTGCCAGCAGTTTGCGAGGGGTTGGGGCTTCCTTT.

This clonotype has more than one count but fewer than ten. V is TRBV2 and J is TRBJ1-4; the match to TRBD1 covers 10 bases. The germline gives CDR1 SNHLY, CDR2 FYNNEI. The CDR3 length is 17 residues. The V and J ends lost 7 bases and 7 bases, in that order; junction bases with no gene match: 15. The CDR3 sequence is CASTSGGQGRYSEKLFF. CDR3 in DNA: TGTGCCAGCACCTCCGGGGGACAGGGGCGCTATAGTGAAAAACTGTTTTTT.

This clonotype was seen only a few times. The genes are TRBV27 and TRBJ2-5; 7 bases are shared with TRBD1. The J segment lost 0 bases and the V segment lost 5 bases, leaving 9 bases of the junction unmatched. Germline assignment: CDR1 MNHEY and CDR2 SMNVEV (reference sequence). The CDR3 has 16 amino acids. CDR3: CASSPPGTEYQETQYF. In nucleotides, the CDR3 is TGTGCCAGCAGTCCCCCCGGGACAGAGTACCAAGAGACCCAGTACTTC.

The gene calls are TRBV10-3 and TRBJ1-1; possible D gene TRBD1, 5 bases. Germline CDR1 is ENHRY and CDR2 is SYGVKD. The CDR3 consists of 17 residues. V lost 6 bases, J lost 2 bases, and 22 bases lay in between. In DNA form, the CDR3 reads TGTGCCATCAGCTCTACAGTGGGTGTTGGGGGTAACACTGAAGCTTTCTTT. This translates into CAISSTVGVGGNTEAFF.

The sample holds a few counts of this clonotype. V gene TRBV2 combines with J gene TRBJ2-4; 14 positions match TRBD2. V dropped 7 bases and J dropped 6; count of bases not matched to a gene: 5. Germline CDR1 and CDR2: SNHLY and FYNNEI. The CDR3 covers 15 residues. CDR3 protein: CASMRLAGGGNIQYF. The CDR3 DNA follows: TGTGCCAGCATGAGACTAGCGGGGGGGGGAAACATTCAGTACTTC.

The rearrangement uses TRBV7-9 and TRBJ2-7; D is unresolved. Germline V gene lookup returns CDR1 SEHNR and CDR2 FQNEAQ (reference sequence). The CDR3 loop spans 13 amino acids. V dropped 5 bases and J dropped 5 bases, with 13 bases sitting between them. The CDR3 DNA sequence: TGTGCCAGCAGCAACCGCCGTCATAACGAGCAGTACTTC. This gives the protein CASSNRRHNEQYF.